This TCR beta chain was sequenced in a study of shared clonotypes between healthy human individuals. Study at large: Researchers assigned three CD4 naive, three CD4 memory, two CD8 naive and one CD8 memory plate to each donor.

Selected positively for CCR7 and CD45RO-negative, naive CD8 cells excluded terminally differentiated effector memory CD45RA+ cells. Turning to this clone: The antigen is undetermined.

Study conclusions and caveats: Read depth was anticipated to influence clonotype sharing among donors.

The study ran the assay at deep level. Clones were read by immunoSEQ multiplex PCR, and TCRdb kept only the in-frame ones, dropping some. The sample has some 2,100,000 clones, roughly 91% seen once. The sequenced material came from naive CD8+ T cells from PBMCs. This clonotype was sampled from a man aged 18 to 29 in good health. Some clones in this sample may be carry-over from other donors' samples.

This chain's CDR3 is CATYREAGELFF. As DNA, the CDR3 is TGTGCCACCTACAGGGAGGCCGGGGAGCTGTTTTTT. The rearrangement uses TRBV19 and TRBJ2-2; D may match TRBD1 or TRBD2 (6 bases each). Trimming pared 10 bases from V and 6 bases from J, leaving 12 bases between. Germline loops: CDR1 LNHDA, CDR2 SQIVND (reference sequence). The CDR3 spans 12 residues.